The 28 T cell receptor beta chains presented below share a single source sample, sequenced in a study of blood T cell repertoires in COVID-19. Data came from immunoSEQ multiplex PCR; TCRdb stores just in-frame clones and leaves some out. Of under 95,000 clones in the sample, around 80% were seen once. Sample: peripheral blood. The receptors here all came from a woman older than 75 with active or convalescent COVID-19.

The chain uses TRBV4-2 and TRBJ2-5; TRBD2 matches at 9 bases. J gave up 5 bases and V 0 bases, and 16 bases lay outside the gene matches. Germline loops: CDR1 LGHNA, CDR2 YNFKEQ. The CDR3 spans 19 residues. Here the CDR3 DNA reads TGTGCCAGCAGCCAAGATAGGGGGGAGGCTAGCGGGATTACGGAGACCCAGTACTTC. Its protein product is CASSQDRGEASGITETQYF.

This rearrangement joins TRBV15 to TRBJ1-1; D is perhaps TRBD1 (5 bases). With 0 bases removed from V and 11 bases from J, the gap between germline ends came to 13 bases. There are 13 residues in the CDR3. Germline V gene data show CDR1 as LNHNV and CDR2 as YYDKDF (reference sequence). CDR3: CATSRDRGLVAFF. The CDR3 DNA reads TGTGCCACCAGCAGAGATCGGGGGTTGGTCGCTTTCTTT.

The chain couples TRBV5-6 to TRBJ1-4, with TRBD1 matching over 8 bases. The germline V gene has CDR1 SGHDT and CDR2 YYEEEE. V lost 4 bases, J lost 4 bases, and 6 bases stayed unmatched. CDR3 length equals 15 residues. This chain's CDR3 is CASSPAGGINEKLFF. In DNA form, the CDR3 reads TGTGCCAGCAGCCCTGCAGGGGGCATTAATGAAAAACTGTTTTTT.

V gene TRBV4-1 combines with J gene TRBJ2-5; D might be TRBD2 (5 bases). CDR3 length: 15 amino acids. In germline, CDR1 is MGHRA, CDR2 YSYEKL. Trimming took off 4 bases at V and 1 base at J, with 13 bases between the two ends. The CDR3 sequence is CASSPRFSAQETQYF. The CDR3, as DNA: TGCGCCAGCAGCCCCCGTTTTAGCGCCCAAGAGACCCAGTACTTC.

The chain joins TRBV19 to TRBJ1-5, with D unclear. V lost 9 bases and J lost 1, with 13 bases in between. The germline gives CDR1 LNHDA, CDR2 SQIVND (reference sequence). The CDR3 sequence is 14 residues long. In DNA, the CDR3 is TGTGCCAGCAGAACTCGACAAAGCAATCAGCCCCAGCATTTT. Its protein is CASRTRQSNQPQHF.

This rearrangement joins TRBV6-5 to TRBJ2-7; 10 nucleotides line up with TRBD1. V lost 6 bases and J lost 4; bases outside the gene matches: 6. The CDR3 covers 14 residues. Germline-derived CDR1 and CDR2 are MNHEY and SVGAGI. The CDR3 here is CASRDRGDGYEQYF. The CDR3 DNA follows: TGTGCCAGCAGGGACAGGGGGGACGGGTACGAGCAGTACTTC.

The chain carries TRBV6-1 and TRBJ1-1; a possible D gene is TRBD1 (5 bases). Germline V lookup: CDR1 MNHNS, CDR2 SASEGT. The CDR3 runs to 13 residues. V gave up 0 bases and J gave up 5 bases, with 7 bases separating them. The chain's CDR3 is CASSEARGTEAFF. The CDR3 DNA reads TGTGCCAGCAGTGAAGCTCGGGGGACTGAAGCTTTCTTT.

V gene TRBV7-2 combines with J gene TRBJ1-6; 10 bases line up with TRBD1. The germline V gene has CDR1 SGHTA and CDR2 FQGNSA. Germline trimming cut 5 bases from V and 10 bases from J; bases unmatched to any gene: 8. The CDR3 length is 15 residues. This chain's CDR3 is CASSAQTGGSSPLHF. As DNA, the CDR3 is TGTGCCAGCAGCGCCCAGACAGGGGGCAGCTCACCCCTCCACTTT.

The genes are TRBV12-5 and TRBJ2-7; no firm D call. CDR1 is LGHNT, CDR2 FRNRAP, per germline. The V gene lost 5 bases and the J gene lost 1 base, with 9 bases spanning the gap. The CDR3 consists of 13 residues. This CDR3 reads CASGPQVSYEQYF. In DNA, the CDR3 is TGTGCTAGTGGTCCTCAGGTTTCCTACGAGCAGTACTTC.

The rearrangement joins TRBV6-1 to TRBJ2-3, with 11 bases that match TRBD2. CDR3 length equals 15 residues. Losses at the gene ends were 3 bases for V and 4 bases for J; bases not matched to a gene: 3. Germline CDR1 reads MNHNS; CDR2 reads SASEGT. The CDR3 sequence is CASSDGTSGSDTQYF. For the CDR3, the DNA is TGTGCCAGCAGTGATGGGACTAGCGGATCAGATACGCAGTATTTT.

The chain is built from TRBV5-1 and TRBJ1-1; perhaps TRBD1 as D (5 bases). The CDR3 is 14 amino acids. Germline-derived CDR1 and CDR2 are SGHRS and YFSETQ. With 5 bases removed from V and 4 bases from J, the gap between germline ends came to 15 bases. The CDR3, as DNA: TGCGCCAGCAGTCCGGGAGGGGTAGGCACTGAAGCTTTCTTT. Translation gives CASSPGGVGTEAFF.

The CDR3 sequence is CATSSGKVDEKLFF. The CDR3 DNA is TGTGCCACCAGCTCAGGGAAGGTTGATGAAAAACTGTTTTTT. The chain has TRBV15 and TRBJ1-4, with D perhaps TRBD1 (5 bases). CDR3 size: 14 residues. V was clipped by 5 bases and J by 6 bases, with 13 bases between them. Germline values: CDR1 LNHNV, CDR2 YYDKDF (reference sequence).

The chain recombines TRBV11-2 with TRBJ2-7; tentatively, D is TRBD2 (6 bases). V was clipped by 6 bases and J by 3 bases, with 18 bases between them. Per germline, CDR1 SGHAT and CDR2 FQNNGV. The CDR3 extends over 15 amino acids. Written as DNA, the CDR3 is TGTGCCAGCAGGGGTGCCGGACTACCCCGCTACGAGCAGTACTTC. Encoded protein: CASRGAGLPRYEQYF.

The rearrangement joins TRBV5-1 to TRBJ2-7; TRBD2 might be the D (6 bases). The V gene's germline CDR1 is SGHRS and CDR2 YFSETQ. The CDR3 runs to 14 residues. V was clipped by 3 bases and J by 0 bases, with 10 bases between them. CDR3 protein: CASSSAEGSYEQYF. CDR3 DNA sequence: TGCGCCAGCAGCTCCGCGGAGGGCTCCTACGAGCAGTACTTC.

This chain uses TRBV9 with TRBJ2-1; 8 nucleotides line up with TRBD2. The CDR3 is made up of 14 amino acids. With V trimmed by 4 bases and J by 6 bases, 6 bases remained unmatched. Germline assignment: CDR1 SGDLS and CDR2 YYNGEE. CDR3 sequence reads: CASSPRTSFNEQFF. The CDR3 DNA is TGTGCCAGCAGCCCCCGGACTAGCTTCAATGAGCAGTTCTTC.

The chain carries TRBV3-1 (or the pseudogene TRBV3-2) and TRBJ1-3; D may be TRBD1 (6 bases). The CDR3 is 16 residues long. Trimming took 2 bases from V and 2 from J, leaving 13 bases between them. The germline CDR1 and CDR2 sequences are LGHDT and YNNKEL (reference sequence). CDR3 protein: CASSQHREATGNTIYF. DNA for the CDR3: TGTGCCAGCAGCCAACACAGGGAAGCAACTGGAAACACCATATATTTT.

This chain connects TRBV7-9 to TRBJ2-1, with 8 positions matching TRBD2. V shed 5 bases, J shed 5 bases, and the junction held 14 bases outside the gene matches. CDR1 is SEHNR and CDR2 is FQNEAQ in the germline V gene (reference sequence). The CDR3 totals 17 residues. CDR3 sequence reads: CASSRPTSDIRHNEQFF. Here the CDR3 DNA reads TGTGCCAGCAGCCGTCCGACTAGCGACATCCGTCACAATGAGCAGTTCTTC.

In its sample, this clone was seen a few times. Written as DNA, the CDR3 is TGTGCCAGCAGTTTTAGTGCAGCGGGAGGGCAGGGGACCCAGTACTTC. Encoded protein: CASSFSAAGGQGTQYF. V is TRBV28 and J is TRBJ2-5; 10 bases map to TRBD2. With V trimmed by 3 bases and J by 7 bases, 11 bases remained unmatched. The CDR3 contains 16 residues. CDR1 is MDHEN, CDR2 SYDVKM, per germline.

The V and J genes are TRBV4-1 and TRBJ1-5; D is undetermined. The CDR3 sequence is 15 residues long. Germline CDR1 reads MGHRA; CDR2 reads YSYEKL. The V gene lost 1 base and the J gene lost 3 bases, with 10 bases spanning the gap. CDR3: CASSQAGGNNQPQHF. The CDR3 region has the DNA TGCGCCAGCAGCCAAGCAGGAGGTAACAATCAGCCCCAGCATTTT.

The J gene is TRBJ1-2, the V gene TRBV11-2, with 10 bases matching TRBD1. V shed 8 bases and J 6 bases; nucleotides not matched to a gene: 9. CDR1 and CDR2 from the germline V gene are SGHAT and FQNNGV. This CDR3 comprises 14 residues. CDR3 DNA: TGTGCCAGCCGAGCGGGACAGGGGAACGATGGCTACACCTTC. Its protein is CASRAGQGNDGYTF.

This rearrangement joins TRBV27 to TRBJ2-5; TRBD2 matches at 9 bases. Germline loops: CDR1 MNHEY, CDR2 SMNVEV (reference sequence). The length of the CDR3 is 15 residues. V shed 5 bases and J 1 base; nucleotides not matched to a gene: 5. DNA for the CDR3: TGTGCCAGCAGTAAGAGCGGGGGGCCCCAAGAGACCCAGTACTTC. Its translation is CASSKSGGPQETQYF.

The chain joins TRBV30 to TRBJ1-2, with a possible D match to TRBD1 (6 bases). The CDR3 length is 15 residues. Trimming took 4 bases from V and 4 from J, leaving 19 bases between them. Germline V lookup: CDR1 GTSNPN, CDR2 SVGIG (reference sequence). The CDR3 DNA is TGTGCCTGGATGGAAGGCTGGGGGGGCCTCTATGGCTACACCTTC. Amino acids: CAWMEGWGGLYGYTF. The full variable domain, in which reference TRBV30 and TRBJ1-2 provide the parts outside the CDR3, is SQTIHQWPATLVQPVGSPLSLECTVEGTSNPNLYWYRQAAGRGLQLLFYSVGIGQISSEVPQNLSASRPQDRQFILSSKKLLLSDSGFYLCAWMEGWGGLYGYTFGSGTRLTVV.

The J gene is TRBJ2-5, the V gene TRBV7-9; D might be TRBD1 (6 bases). Trimming pared 5 bases from V and 5 bases from J, leaving 15 bases between. Germline V CDR1 and CDR2: SEHNR, FQNEAQ (reference sequence). The CDR3 is 14 residues long. CDR3: CASSNDVGAETQYF. The CDR3 region has the DNA TGTGCCAGCAGCAACGACGTGGGGGCCGAGACCCAGTACTTC.

The rearrangement links TRBV6-5 to TRBJ1-2, with 10 bases identical to TRBD1. CDR1 MNHEY and CDR2 SVGAGI come from the germline V gene. J was trimmed by 7 bases and V by 2 bases; bases with no gene match: 10. The CDR3 covers 16 residues. The CDR3 region is CASSYRDRGRDAGYTF. For the CDR3, the DNA is TGTGCCAGCAGTTACCGGGACAGGGGACGAGATGCTGGCTACACCTTC.

The chain links TRBV30 to TRBJ2-3, with TRBD2 matching 9 bases. Losses at the gene ends were 4 bases for V and 2 bases for J; bases not matched to a gene: 7. This CDR3 spans 15 amino acids. CDR1 GTSNPN and CDR2 SVGIG come from the germline V gene (reference sequence). For the CDR3, the DNA is TGTGCCTGGATAGCGGGAGTTGTTTCCACAGATACGCAGTATTTT. This encodes CAWIAGVVSTDTQYF.

This chain connects TRBV18 to TRBJ1-2, with D perhaps matching TRBD1 (6 bases). CDR3 length: 15 residues. Germline V gene sequence: CDR1 KGHSH, CDR2 LQKENI. V was pared by 2 bases and J by 4 bases, with 14 bases between. CDR3 in amino acids: CASSPSLRGGYGYTF. The CDR3 DNA reads TGTGCCAGCTCACCAAGCTTAAGAGGGGGCTATGGCTACACCTTC.

The genes are TRBV7-9 and TRBJ1-2; 8 bases match TRBD1. The CDR3 sequence is 16 residues long. Germline values: CDR1 SEHNR, CDR2 FQNEAQ (reference sequence). V was clipped by 5 bases and J by 8 bases; unmatched bases: 16. CDR3 loop: CASSTRGGQVSYGYTF. In DNA, the CDR3 is TGTGCCAGCAGCACCCGAGGGGGACAGGTTTCCTACGGCTACACCTTC.

The chain has TRBV5-1 and TRBJ1-4; 7 bases line up with TRBD1. From germline, CDR1 is SGHRS and CDR2 YFSETQ. The junction had 9 bases not matched to a gene; V was cut back by 4 bases and J by 3 bases. The CDR3 length is 16 residues. CDR3 amino acids: CASSPREGAANEKLFF. CDR3 sequence (DNA): TGCGCCAGCAGCCCACGGGAGGGGGCGGCTAATGAAAAACTGTTTTTT. The full variable domain, in which reference TRBV5-1 and TRBJ1-4 provide the parts outside the CDR3, is KAGVTQTPRYLIKTRGQQVTLSCSPISGHRSVSWYQQTPGQGLQFLFEYFSETQRNKGNFPGRFSGRQFSNSRSEMNVSTLELGDSALYLCASSPREGAANEKLFFGSGTQLSVL.